A single sample is the source of the 32 T cell receptor beta chains below, sequenced in a study of blood T cell repertoires in COVID-19. Measured with immunoSEQ multiplex PCR; TCRdb has only the in-frame clones, and not every one. The sample records about 440,000 clones, about 85% being singletons. Material for sequencing was PBMCs or T cells enriched from blood (not recorded which). All receptors derive from a woman between 18 and 30 years old with acute COVID-19.

This chain connects TRBV5-5 to TRBJ2-1, with 10 bases matching TRBD2. The CDR3 is 13 amino acids. After removal of 8 bases from V and 4 bases from J, the junction contained 3 bases not matched to a gene. Germline V CDR1 and CDR2: SGHKS, YYEKEE (reference sequence). CDR3 amino acids: CASLAGGYNEQFF. CDR3 sequence (DNA): TGTGCCAGTTTAGCGGGAGGTTACAATGAGCAGTTCTTC.

This clone appeared once. The V gene is TRBV6-5, the J gene TRBJ1-3; 8 bases are shared with TRBD1. The CDR3 contains 15 residues. Germline CDR1 reads MNHEY; CDR2 reads SVGAGI. The ends lost 4 bases at V and 2 bases at J; junction bases unmatched: 4. The CDR3, as DNA: TGTGCCAGCAGTTTGGGACAGGCCCCTGGAAACACCATATATTTT. Its protein is CASSLGQAPGNTIYF.

This chain connects TRBV28 to TRBJ2-7; TRBD1 might be the D (6 bases). The V end lost 9 bases, the J end lost 3 bases, and 18 bases lay between the germline ends. The CDR3 extends over 14 amino acids. From germline, CDR1 is MDHEN and CDR2 SYDVKM. CDR3 sequence: CARGNEGVRYEQYF. The CDR3 DNA follows: TGTGCCAGGGGGAACGAGGGGGTCCGCTACGAGCAGTACTTC.

This clone appeared a single time. The chain joins TRBV18 to TRBJ1-1; D is perhaps TRBD1 (5 bases). Germline values: CDR1 KGHSH, CDR2 LQKENI. The CDR3 extends over 14 amino acids. Trimming left V 3 bases short and J 1 base short, with 9 bases between. The CDR3 nucleotides read TGTGCCAGCTCACCTCTCGACAGGAACACTGAAGCTTTCTTT. Amino acids: CASSPLDRNTEAFF.

The rearrangement joins TRBV5-1 to TRBJ2-1; no clear D. Between the trimmed V and J ends, which lost 4 bases and 7 bases, there was a span of 12 bases. The CDR3 spans 13 residues. Germline V gene data show CDR1 as SGHRS and CDR2 as YFSETQ. The CDR3 coding sequence is TGCGCCAGCAGCCCCTCCCCCCGGAATGAGCAGTTCTTC. Residues: CASSPSPRNEQFF.

The V call is TRBV28, the J call TRBJ2-3; the match to TRBD2 covers 7 bases. Germline trimming cut 3 bases from V and 2 bases from J; bases unmatched to any gene: 8. The CDR3 consists of 16 residues. Germline V gene sequence: CDR1 MDHEN, CDR2 SYDVKM. The CDR3 DNA follows: TGTGCCAGCAGTTTTCTGGGGGGGAAAAACACAGATACGCAGTATTTT. Translation: CASSFLGGKNTDTQYF.

V and J are TRBV30 and TRBJ1-6, with D unclear. This CDR3 comprises 14 residues. The V and J ends lost 2 bases and 7 bases respectively, with 12 bases between them. Germline V gene data show CDR1 as GTSNPN and CDR2 as SVGIG (reference sequence). The CDR3 here is CAWSKALGNSPLHF. DNA of the CDR3: TGTGCCTGGAGTAAAGCTCTGGGCAATTCACCCCTCCACTTT. Complete variable domain (other parts from reference TRBV30 and TRBJ1-6): SQTIHQWPATLVQPVGSPLSLECTVEGTSNPNLYWYRQAAGRGLQLLFYSVGIGQISSEVPQNLSASRPQDRQFILSSKKLLLSDSGFYLCAWSKALGNSPLHFGNGTRLTVT.

The V and J genes are TRBV7-6 and TRBJ1-4, with TRBD1 as a possible D gene (5 bases). CDR3 length equals 15 residues. V was cut by 2 bases and J by 8 bases, with 15 bases left in between. CDR1 and CDR2 (germline): SGHVS, FNYEAQ. The CDR3, as DNA: TGTGCCAGCAGCTTATCTCTGGGGGGAGGCGAAAAACTGTTTTTT. It yields the protein CASSLSLGGGEKLFF. Full variable domain (rest looked up from reference TRBV7-6 and TRBJ1-4): GAGVSQSPRYKVTKRGQDVALRCDPISGHVSLYWYRQALGQGPEFLTYFNYEAQQDKSGLPNDRFSAERPEGSISTLTIQRTEQRDSAMYRCASSLSLGGGEKLFFGSGTQLSVL.

The rearrangement joins TRBV15 to TRBJ2-5, with TRBD1 identical over 9 bases. Germline CDR1 is LNHNV and CDR2 is YYDKDF (reference sequence). V gave up 5 bases and J gave up 5 bases; unmatched junction bases: 6. This CDR3 comprises 14 residues. CDR3: CATSGHRGPETQYF. CDR3 sequence (DNA): TGTGCCACCAGCGGCCACAGGGGGCCGGAGACCCAGTACTTC.

The chain recombines TRBV27 with TRBJ1-6, with D maybe TRBD1 (6 bases). The CDR3 loop spans 16 amino acids. Germline CDR1 is MNHEY and CDR2 is SMNVEV (reference sequence). V lost 4 bases to trimming and J lost 3 bases, with 13 bases between them. CDR3 in amino acids: CASSSPRTVYNSPLHF. CDR3 DNA sequence: TGTGCCAGCAGTTCTCCCAGGACAGTCTATAATTCACCCCTCCACTTT.

The rearrangement uses TRBV2 and TRBJ1-1; D is possibly TRBD1 (5 bases). This CDR3 is 15 amino acids long. The germline CDR1 and CDR2 sequences are SNHLY and FYNNEI. Trimming pared 7 bases from V and 0 bases from J, leaving 15 bases between. CDR3 nucleotide sequence: TGTGCCAGCACCCGGTCGACAGATATGAACACTGAAGCTTTCTTT. It encodes CASTRSTDMNTEAFF.

This clone was counted once. The V call is TRBV2, the J call TRBJ1-1, with D perhaps TRBD1 (5 bases). The CDR3 sequence is 13 residues long. Trimming shortened V by 6 bases and J by 4 bases, and 12 bases separated the two germline ends. CDR1 and CDR2 from the germline V gene are SNHLY and FYNNEI. In nucleotides, the CDR3 is TGTGCCAGCAGCGCAGGGTCGGGCACTGAAGCTTTCTTT. The encoded protein is CASSAGSGTEAFF.

The chain couples TRBV10-2 to TRBJ1-5; perhaps TRBD1 as D (5 bases). CDR1 and CDR2 from the germline V gene are WSHSY and SAAADI. V was pared by 6 bases and J by 5 bases, with 14 bases between. The CDR3 totals 14 residues. The CDR3 is CASRSRGDYQPQHF. The CDR3 DNA reads as TGCGCCAGCAGGTCGCGGGGGGATTATCAGCCCCAGCATTTT.

The rearrangement uses TRBV15 and TRBJ2-1, with a possible D match to TRBD2 (6 bases). CDR3 length: 15 residues. Between the trimmed V and J ends, which lost 0 bases and 7 bases, there was a span of 13 bases. Germline lookup yields CDR1 LNHNV and CDR2 YYDKDF (reference sequence). CDR3 nucleotides: TGTGCCACCAGCAGAGAGTTGGCGGCGGGGAATGAGCAGTTCTTC. Its translation is CATSRELAAGNEQFF.

The chain is built from TRBV6-5 and TRBJ2-7; maybe TRBD1 (6 bases). The CDR3 is made up of 15 amino acids. CDR1 MNHEY and CDR2 SVGAGI come from the germline V gene. Trimming pared 0 bases from V and 4 bases from J, leaving 13 bases between. CDR3 in amino acids: CASSYSYRRGYEQYF. CDR3 nucleotides: TGTGCCAGCAGTTACTCGTACAGAAGGGGGTACGAGCAGTACTTC.

This chain links TRBV7-6 with TRBJ1-2, with D possibly matching TRBD1 (5 bases). The CDR3 totals 13 residues. Germline values: CDR1 SGHVS, CDR2 FNYEAQ. Trimming shortened V by 5 bases and J by 8 bases, and 15 bases separated the two germline ends. The CDR3 sequence is CASSPGHSGGYTF. CDR3 bases: TGTGCCAGCAGCCCAGGACACTCGGGCGGCTACACCTTC.

The sample holds a few counts of this clone. This sequence joins TRBV28 and TRBJ1-1; TRBD1 aligns across 7 bases. The germline V gene has CDR1 MDHEN and CDR2 SYDVKM. The CDR3 extends over 16 amino acids. V lost 5 bases to trimming and J lost 1 base; unmatched junction nucleotides: 10. CDR3 DNA sequence: TGTGCCAGCAGTATGCGACAGGGTCGGGAGAACACTGAAGCTTTCTTT. Its translation is CASSMRQGRENTEAFF.

V is TRBV27 and J is TRBJ2-4; possible D gene TRBD1, 6 bases. The length of the CDR3 is 15 residues. From germline, CDR1 is MNHEY and CDR2 SMNVEV (reference sequence). The ends were cut back, 6 bases at V and 1 base at J, with 13 bases in the middle. CDR3 in amino acids: CASSSGTTAKNIQYF. The CDR3 coding sequence is TGTGCCAGCAGCTCCGGGACAACGGCCAAAAACATTCAGTACTTC.

The V call is TRBV18, the J call TRBJ1-2, with TRBD1 as a possible D gene (6 bases). Germline values: CDR1 KGHSH, CDR2 LQKENI. Trimming took off 5 bases at V and 2 bases at J, with 12 bases between the two ends. There are 14 residues in the CDR3. The CDR3 nucleotides are TGTGCCAGCTCAGCCCAGGACAGCAACTATGGCTACACCTTC. Its translation: CASSAQDSNYGYTF.

The rearrangement links TRBV5-1 to TRBJ2-4; TRBD2 is a possible D gene (5 bases). The CDR3 is 16 amino acids. The V end was cut by 0 bases, the J end by 0 bases, with 10 bases between. Germline V CDR1 and CDR2: SGHRS, YFSETQ. The CDR3 here is CASSLAGYSAKNIQYF. The CDR3 nucleotides are TGCGCCAGCAGCTTGGCGGGGTATTCAGCCAAAAACATTCAGTACTTC.

Only a few counts were recorded for this clone. V usage is TRBV3-1 (or the pseudogene TRBV3-2) and J usage is TRBJ2-7; 9 bases align to TRBD2. V lost 1 base to trimming and J lost 2 bases; unmatched junction nucleotides: 3. Germline V gives CDR1 LGHDT, CDR2 YNNKEL (reference sequence). The CDR3 contains 15 residues. The CDR3 DNA reads TGTGCCAGCAGCCAAGGACCTAGCGGGGCCTACGAGCAGTACTTC. Translation gives CASSQGPSGAYEQYF.

This chain joins TRBV3-1 (or the pseudogene TRBV3-2) and TRBJ1-4; D may be TRBD1 (6 bases). The CDR3 contains 14 residues. V was shortened by 0 bases and J by 8 bases, with 10 bases between the two germline ends. Germline CDR1 is LGHDT and CDR2 is YNNKEL (reference sequence). The CDR3 DNA sequence: TGTGCCAGCAGCCAAGAGGGGACACGAGAAAAACTGTTTTTT. Amino acids: CASSQEGTREKLFF.

The chain recombines TRBV6-4 with TRBJ2-2, with D perhaps TRBD2 (6 bases). V lost 3 bases, J lost 3 bases, and 11 bases lay in between. The CDR3 loop spans 15 amino acids. Germline CDR1 MRHNA, CDR2 SNTAGT. The CDR3 nucleotides read TGTGCCAGCAGTGAGAGCGGACTACACACCGGGGAGCTGTTTTTT. Its protein product is CASSESGLHTGELFF.

The chain has TRBV12-5 and TRBJ1-6; D is perhaps TRBD1 (6 bases). From germline, CDR1 is LGHNT and CDR2 FRNRAP. Trimming took off 5 bases at V and 9 bases at J, with 20 bases between the two ends. This CDR3 has 16 residues. The CDR3 DNA sequence: TGTGCTAGTGGTCCGCCGGGTAGGGGGGGTAGTTCACCCCTCCACTTT. Translating gives CASGPPGRGGSSPLHF. Full variable domain (outside the CDR3, taken from reference TRBV12-5 and TRBJ1-6): DARVTQTPRHKVTEMGQEVTMRCQPILGHNTVFWYRQTMMQGLELLAYFRNRAPLDDSGMPKDRFSAEMPDATLATLKIQPSEPRDSAVYFCASGPPGRGGSSPLHFGNGTRLTVT.

This clone occurred once. The chain couples TRBV7-9 to TRBJ1-4; TRBD1 agrees at 7 bases. V lost 6 bases and J lost 8; bases outside the gene matches: 6. CDR3 length: 13 residues. Per germline, CDR1 SEHNR and CDR2 FQNEAQ (reference sequence). This CDR3 reads CASRSGGQEKLFF. CDR3 in DNA: TGTGCCAGCAGATCAGGGGGTCAAGAAAAACTGTTTTTT.

In its sample, this clone was seen a few times. This chain links TRBV5-8 with TRBJ2-7, with 11 bases aligning to TRBD1. The CDR3 runs 15 residues. Germline CDR1 is SGHTS and CDR2 is YDEGEE. V lost 1 base, J lost 3 bases, and 3 bases stayed unmatched. CDR3 coding DNA: TGTGCCAGCAGCTTGTACGGGACAGGGGGCTACGAGCAGTACTTC. It encodes CASSLYGTGGYEQYF. Supplemented by reference TRBV5-8 and TRBJ2-7, the full variable domain reads EAGVTQSPTHLIKTRGQQATLRCSPISGHTSVYWYQQALGLGLQFLLWYDEGEERNRGNFPPRFSGRQFPNYSSELNVNALELEDSALYLCASSLYGTGGYEQYFGPGTRLTVT.

This clone was recorded once. The rearrangement links TRBV27 to TRBJ1-2; 7 nucleotides agree with TRBD1. With V trimmed by 6 bases and J by 1 base, 11 bases remained unmatched. This CDR3 has 16 amino acids. Germline V lookup: CDR1 MNHEY, CDR2 SMNVEV (reference sequence). CDR3 sequence reads: CASRSYGDSLNYGYTF. The CDR3 DNA is TGTGCCAGCAGGTCCTACGGGGACAGCCTTAACTATGGCTACACCTTC.

This chain links TRBV4-1 with TRBJ1-2; D remains ambiguous. The CDR3 runs 15 residues. The germline V gene has CDR1 MGHRA and CDR2 YSYEKL. V was clipped by 4 bases and J by 5 bases, with 17 bases between them. CDR3 nucleotides: TGCGCCAGCAGCCGAGAGACCAGGTCTCCTTATGGCTACACCTTC. Amino acid sequence: CASSRETRSPYGYTF.

V and J are TRBV18 and TRBJ1-5, with 8 bases lining up with TRBD1. After removal of 6 bases from V and 0 bases from J, the junction contained 4 bases not matched to a gene. Per the germline V gene, CDR1 is KGHSH and CDR2 is LQKENI. The CDR3 sequence is 15 residues long. In DNA, the CDR3 is TGTGCCAGCTCGGACAGGGACAATAGCAATCAGCCCCAGCATTTT. This codes for CASSDRDNSNQPQHF. The entire variable domain, with the rest obtained from reference TRBV18 and TRBJ1-5, is as follows: NAGVMQNPRHLVRRRGQEARLRCSPMKGHSHVYWYRQLPEEGLKFMVYLQKENIIDESGMPKERFSAEFPKEGPSILRIQQVVRGDSAAYFCASSDRDNSNQPQHFGDGTRLSIL.

This clone was detected only once. The V gene is TRBV7-9, the J gene TRBJ1-2, with 9 bases that match TRBD1. The ends lost 2 bases at V and 7 bases at J; junction bases unmatched: 5. Germline-derived CDR1 and CDR2 are SEHNR and FQNEAQ (reference sequence). The CDR3 consists of 14 residues. The chain's CDR3 is CASSLRDRETGYTF. CDR3 bases: TGTGCCAGCAGCTTAAGGGACAGGGAAACTGGCTACACCTTC.

CDR3 protein: CATSREVAGLNQPQHF. CDR3 sequence (DNA): TGTGCCACCAGCAGAGAAGTAGCGGGTCTCAATCAGCCCCAGCATTTT. This sequence joins TRBV15 and TRBJ1-5; D unclear. The CDR3 is 16 residues long. V was pared by 0 bases and J by 3 bases, with 12 bases between. The germline V gene encodes CDR1 LNHNV and CDR2 YYDKDF (reference sequence).

The gene calls are TRBV28 and TRBJ2-7; a possible D gene is TRBD1 (6 bases). Trimming shortened V by 7 bases and J by 2 bases, and 12 bases separated the two germline ends. From germline, CDR1 is MDHEN and CDR2 SYDVKM. The CDR3 runs to 13 residues. The CDR3 DNA sequence: TGTGCCAGCAAGACGGGACAACCCTACGAGCAGTACTTC. It encodes CASKTGQPYEQYF.